One sample yielded the 22 T cell receptor beta chains listed below, sequenced in a study of blood T cell repertoires in COVID-19. Clones were read by immunoSEQ multiplex PCR, and TCRdb kept only the in-frame ones, dropping some. The data show 310,000 or so clones, with roughly 87% seen just once and about 9.8% held by the top ten. Material: PBMCs or T cells enriched from blood (not recorded which). These TCRs come from a woman aged 18 to 35 who had recovered from COVID-19.

The chain links TRBV6-2 or TRBV6-3 to TRBJ2-2, with 7 bases aligning to TRBD1. J gave up 1 base and V 6 bases, and 5 bases lay outside the gene matches. Germline V CDR1 and CDR2: MNHEY, SVGEGT. The CDR3 consists of 15 residues. DNA of the CDR3: TGTGCCAGCAGCTCCGGGACAGAGAACACCGGGGAGCTGTTTTTT. It is translated as CASSSGTENTGELFF.

The chain is built from TRBV5-4 and TRBJ2-1; a weak D match, TRBD2 (5 bases). This CDR3 has 15 residues. Germline values: CDR1 SGHNT, CDR2 YYREEE (reference sequence). The V gene lost 4 bases and the J gene lost 7 bases, with 18 bases spanning the gap. CDR3: CASSRLVGRGNEQFF. DNA for the CDR3: TGTGCCAGCAGCCGCTTAGTCGGACGCGGGAATGAGCAGTTCTTC.

The V gene is TRBV10-3, the J gene TRBJ2-6; 9 bases map to TRBD1. This CDR3 comprises 18 residues. From germline, CDR1 is ENHRY and CDR2 SYGVKD. V shed 7 bases and J 0 bases; nucleotides not matched to a gene: 10. The DNA of the CDR3 is TGTGCCATCAACCCGGACAGGGGTGTACGCTCTGGGGCCAACGTCCTGACTTTC. Residues: CAINPDRGVRSGANVLTF.

The chain has TRBV19 and TRBJ1-5; a possible D gene is TRBD1 (5 bases). The CDR3 covers 17 residues. Germline CDR1 LNHDA, CDR2 SQIVND (reference sequence). Trimming shortened V by 0 bases and J by 4 bases, and 16 bases separated the two germline ends. CDR3 DNA sequence: TGTGCCAGTAGTATAGATAGGGGCCGGATGGGAAATCAGCCCCAGCATTTT. This codes for CASSIDRGRMGNQPQHF.

The CDR3 DNA follows: TGTGCCACCAGCGTAGGGACAGACCAAGAGACCCAGTACTTC. Translating it yields CATSVGTDQETQYF. This chain joins TRBV24-1 and TRBJ2-5, with 7 bases lining up with TRBD1. V lost 7 bases to trimming and J lost 0 bases; unmatched junction nucleotides: 4. Germline values: CDR1 KGHDR, CDR2 SFDVKD. CDR3 size: 14 residues.

The V call is TRBV10-2, the J call TRBJ2-3; either TRBD1 or TRBD2 may supply D (7 bases each). The CDR3 has 14 amino acids. Germline CDR1 is WSHSY and CDR2 is SAAADI. With 10 bases removed from V and 4 bases from J, the gap between germline ends came to 18 bases. The chain's CDR3 is CATRGGGRPDTQYF. CDR3 coding DNA: TGCGCCACCAGGGGGGGAGGGCGCCCAGATACGCAGTATTTT.

In this sample, this clone turned up once. This CDR3 reads CASSQGRGRGMSYNEQFF. The DNA for the CDR3 is TGTGCCAGCAGCCAAGGAAGGGGCCGTGGGATGTCCTACAATGAGCAGTTCTTC. The chain couples TRBV3-1 (or the pseudogene TRBV3-2) to TRBJ2-1; a possible D gene is TRBD1 (5 bases). The CDR3 length is 18 residues. Looked up from germline, CDR1 is LGHDT and CDR2 is YNNKEL (reference sequence). V was clipped by 1 base and J by 1 base, with 17 bases between them.

This clone came up a few times. This chain joins TRBV28 and TRBJ1-1; D might be TRBD1 (5 bases). CDR3 size: 13 residues. Deletions cut 5 bases from V and 0 bases from J, with 7 bases between. In germline, CDR1 is MDHEN, CDR2 SYDVKM. The CDR3 loop reads CASSLRVNTEAFF. Here the CDR3 DNA reads TGTGCCAGCAGTCTCAGGGTGAACACTGAAGCTTTCTTT.

This clone has just one count. The V gene is TRBV6-5, the J gene TRBJ1-2; no clear D gene. The V gene's germline CDR1 is MNHEY and CDR2 SVGAGI. This CDR3 spans 14 amino acids. V shed 4 bases and J shed 4 bases, with 13 bases lying between them. CDR3 amino acids: CASSSPAGSYGYTF. CDR3 DNA: TGTGCCAGCAGTTCCCCGGCGGGTTCCTATGGCTACACCTTC.

This CDR3 is CASSPGYQETQYF. The CDR3 bases are TGTGCCAGCTCACCGGGGTACCAAGAGACCCAGTACTTC. J is TRBJ2-5 and V is TRBV6-6, with D perhaps matching TRBD2 (5 bases). The CDR3 length is 13 residues. Per germline, CDR1 MNHNY and CDR2 SVGAGI (reference sequence). V dropped 8 bases and J dropped 0 bases, with 10 bases sitting between them.

The chain joins TRBV4-1 to TRBJ2-1, with 9 positions matching TRBD1. This CDR3 comprises 14 residues. V was clipped by 3 bases and J by 9 bases; unmatched bases: 6. Germline CDR1 is MGHRA and CDR2 is YSYEKL. CDR3 residues: CASSHSTGGSEQFF. The CDR3 DNA reads TGCGCCAGCAGCCATTCTACAGGGGGCAGTGAGCAGTTCTTC.

Details on this clone: At one end the junction does not follow the germline gene, possibly because of a read error. The chain joins TRBV25-1 to TRBJ2-3; a possible D gene is TRBD2 (6 bases). CDR1 is MGHDK, CDR2 SYGVNS, per germline. CDR3 length: 11 residues. The CDR3, as DNA: TGTGCCACGGAGGCTAGCGTGGACCGAAATTTT. This encodes CATEASVDRNF.

The J gene is TRBJ2-5, the V gene TRBV7-8, with D perhaps matching TRBD2 (6 bases). V lost 0 bases to trimming and J lost 2 bases, with 13 bases between them. The CDR3 length is 16 residues. Germline CDR1 SGHVS, CDR2 FQNEAQ. The CDR3 is CASSLAEGVGQETQYF. The CDR3 coding sequence is TGTGCCAGCAGCTTAGCGGAGGGTGTGGGGCAAGAGACCCAGTACTTC.

This CDR3 is CASSVSVMSYEQYF. For the CDR3, the DNA is TGTGCCAGCAGCGTTAGTGTGATGTCCTACGAGCAGTACTTC. This chain links TRBV7-8 with TRBJ2-7; D is undetermined. The germline V gene has CDR1 SGHVS and CDR2 FQNEAQ. The CDR3 sequence is 14 residues long. V lost 5 bases and J 1 base, leaving 12 bases between the germline ends.

V and J are TRBV4-1 and TRBJ2-5, with 7 bases identical to TRBD2. With 2 bases clipped from V and 4 bases from J, the junction kept 7 bases outside the gene matches. CDR1 MGHRA and CDR2 YSYEKL come from the germline V gene. The CDR3 has 15 residues. The CDR3 sequence is CASSQLGRGRETQYF. The CDR3 DNA sequence: TGCGCCAGCAGCCAACTAGGGAGGGGCCGAGAGACCCAGTACTTC.

This clone was found once. The V call is TRBV5-8, the J call TRBJ1-6, with D maybe TRBD1 (5 bases). Germline CDR1 and CDR2: SGHTS and YDEGEE. The V and J ends lost 0 bases and 6 bases respectively, with 13 bases between them. This CDR3 region has 16 residues. The CDR3 sequence: CASSLGRDQGNSPLHF. CDR3 coding DNA: TGTGCCAGCAGCTTGGGAAGGGATCAGGGTAATTCACCCCTCCACTTT. Together with reference TRBV5-8 and TRBJ1-6, the CDR3 gives the full variable domain: EAGVTQSPTHLIKTRGQQATLRCSPISGHTSVYWYQQALGLGLQFLLWYDEGEERNRGNFPPRFSGRQFPNYSSELNVNALELEDSALYLCASSLGRDQGNSPLHFGNGTRLTVT.

The V call is TRBV5-4, the J call TRBJ2-3; D unresolved. The CDR3 spans 14 residues. V lost 2 bases to trimming and J lost 1 base, with 8 bases between them. Germline CDR1 reads SGHNT; CDR2 reads YYREEE (reference sequence). This CDR3 is CASSFPQGTDTQYF. The DNA for the CDR3 is TGTGCCAGCAGCTTTCCCCAGGGCACAGATACGCAGTATTTT. Full variable domain (rest looked up from reference TRBV5-4 and TRBJ2-3): ETGVTQSPTHLIKTRGQQVTLRCSSQSGHNTVSWYQQALGQGPQFIFQYYREEENGRGNFPPRFSGLQFPNYSSELNVNALELDDSALYLCASSFPQGTDTQYFGPGTRLTVL.

The gene calls are TRBV25-1 and TRBJ1-3; D is unclear. Trimming stripped 3 bases from V and 1 base from J, with 7 bases between. This CDR3 is built from 14 residues. The V gene's germline CDR1 is MGHDK and CDR2 SYGVNS. CDR3 nucleotide sequence: TGTGCCAGCAGTGATCCAGGTTCTGGAAACACCATATATTTT. Residues: CASSDPGSGNTIYF.

The rearrangement joins TRBV29-1 to TRBJ1-1, with D perhaps matching TRBD1 (6 bases). CDR1 is SQVTM, CDR2 ANQGSEA, per germline. The V and J ends lost 3 bases and 4 bases respectively, with 12 bases between them. The length of the CDR3 is 13 residues. CDR3 in amino acids: CSVEAGASTEAFF. DNA of the CDR3: TGCAGCGTTGAGGCAGGGGCCTCCACTGAAGCTTTCTTT.

This sequence joins TRBV5-1 and TRBJ2-1; 9 bases map to TRBD1. This CDR3 spans 21 amino acids. Germline assignment: CDR1 SGHRS and CDR2 YFSETQ. V was pared by 5 bases and J by 8 bases, with 29 bases of the junction left unmatched. CDR3 residues: CASSPSFWGQGIFRAIDEQFF. For the CDR3, the DNA is TGCGCCAGCAGTCCCTCATTTTGGGGACAGGGTATTTTTCGGGCTATCGATGAGCAGTTCTTC.

V and J are TRBV7-2 and TRBJ1-2; possibly TRBD1 for D (6 bases). Germline CDR1 and CDR2: SGHTA and FQGNSA. Trimming removed 4 bases at V and 7 bases at J, with 22 bases between. This CDR3 spans 16 amino acids. The CDR3 region is CASSSFLGANRVGYTF. DNA for the CDR3: TGTGCCAGCAGCTCGTTCCTAGGGGCCAACAGGGTTGGCTACACCTTC. The full variable domain, with the rest looked up from reference TRBV7-2 and TRBJ1-2, is GAGVSQSPSNKVTEKGKDVELRCDPISGHTALYWYRQSLGQGLEFLIYFQGNSAPDKSGLPSDRFSAERTGGSVSTLTIQRTQQEDSAVYLCASSSFLGANRVGYTFGSGTRLTVV.

This clone was found once. This chain connects TRBV21-1 to TRBJ2-3; the table's D call, TRBD2, has no DNA check behind it. TRBV21-1 is listed as a pseudogene. The CDR3 is 16 residues long. The CDR3 sequence is CASSKLRREDTDTQYF. As DNA, the CDR3 is TGTGCCAGCAGCAAGCTCCGGCGGGAGGACACAGATACGCAGTATTTT.